This entry is about one T cell receptor (beta chain). Its antigen remains unknown. As to time point: pre-sensitization, week 0. Treatment reported: therapeutic diphenylcyclopropenone sensitization with weekly scalp DPC. Suited to DPC and affected by alopecia, the donors ranged from 18 to 70 years old. The data were obtained in a study of human T cells and chemical hapten exposure. The study's findings and limits: The formation of large CDR3 similarity clusters by expanded TCRs significantly exceeded that of controls.

Each CDR3 protein gets one entry after TCRdb re-called the RACE reads with MiXCR. The profile shows 180,000 or so distinct CDR3 sequences, roughly 30% of them singletons. CDR1 is SGHTA, CDR2 FQGNSA, per germline. V was clipped by 5 bases and J by 0 bases, with 16 bases between them. CDR3 length: 16 amino acids. The starting material was whole blood, obtained in connection with sensitization to the hapten diphenylcyclopropenone (DPC). The chain joins TRBV7-2 to TRBJ2-5; D is perhaps TRBD1 (6 bases). The origin of this receptor is a woman in her twenties or thirties with alopecia areata. Some clones in this sample may be carry-over from other donors' samples. This CDR3 reads CASSEVSGTYQETQYF. The CDR3 DNA reads TGTGCCAGCAGCGAGGTATCCGGGACATACCAAGAGACCCAGTACTTC.